This record concerns one TCR beta chain sequence. Its antigen is unidentified. The data were obtained in a study of cytomegalovirus exposure and HLA in healthy donors. Study in general: Tens of millions of unique TCRs, all from HLA-typed donors, were included in an early release of the data. Study observations and caveats: Most TCRs appeared rarely, but some public TCRs recurred in many donors.

Trimming removed 6 bases at V and 2 bases at J, with 14 bases between. The CDR3 spans 14 residues. CDR1 and CDR2 (germline): MNHEY, SVGAGI. This cohort consisted of healthy bone marrow donors. The PCR had 60 Vbeta and 13 Jbeta primers. Authors' methods: Roughly 11 million shared chains were among approximately 80 million unique TCR beta chains counted in a later analysis. The table came from immunoSEQ multiplex PCR; TCRdb's copy has only in-frame clones and leaves some out. V, J and clone size were drawn from that table, and D and trimming were deduced from the DNA. The sample's table shows under 200,000 clones.

Sequencing was done on a sample of PBMCs. The rearrangement joins TRBV6-5 to TRBJ2-7; a possible D gene is TRBD1 (6 bases). This clonotype originated in a woman aged 18-30 years in good health and CMV-seropositive. CDR3 sequence: CASSLPDSTYEQYF. For the CDR3, the DNA is TGTGCCAGCAGCCTCCCGGACAGTACCTACGAGCAGTACTTC.